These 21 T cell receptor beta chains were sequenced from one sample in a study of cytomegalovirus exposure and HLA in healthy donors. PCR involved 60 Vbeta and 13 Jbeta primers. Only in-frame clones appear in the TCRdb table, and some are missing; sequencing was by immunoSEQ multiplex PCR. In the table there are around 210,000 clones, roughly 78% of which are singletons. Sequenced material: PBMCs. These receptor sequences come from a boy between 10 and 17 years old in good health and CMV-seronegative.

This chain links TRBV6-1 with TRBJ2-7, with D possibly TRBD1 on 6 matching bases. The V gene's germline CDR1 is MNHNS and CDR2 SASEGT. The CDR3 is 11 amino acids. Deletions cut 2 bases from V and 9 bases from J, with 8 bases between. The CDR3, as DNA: TGTGCCAGCAGTGAAAGACAGGTGCAGTACTTC. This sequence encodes CASSERQVQYF.

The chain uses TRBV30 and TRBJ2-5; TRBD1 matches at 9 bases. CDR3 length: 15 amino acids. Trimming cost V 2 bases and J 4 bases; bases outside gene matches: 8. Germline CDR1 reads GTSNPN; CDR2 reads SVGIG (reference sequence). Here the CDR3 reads CAWSFPGQGGETQYF. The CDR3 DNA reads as TGTGCCTGGAGTTTCCCGGGACAGGGAGGAGAGACCCAGTACTTC.

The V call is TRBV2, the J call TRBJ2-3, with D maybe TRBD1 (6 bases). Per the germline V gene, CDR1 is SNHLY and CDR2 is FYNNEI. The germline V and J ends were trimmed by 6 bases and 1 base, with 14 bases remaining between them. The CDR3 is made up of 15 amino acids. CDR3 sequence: CASSGQIGGTDTQYF. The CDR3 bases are TGTGCCAGCAGCGGACAGATCGGGGGCACAGATACGCAGTATTTT.

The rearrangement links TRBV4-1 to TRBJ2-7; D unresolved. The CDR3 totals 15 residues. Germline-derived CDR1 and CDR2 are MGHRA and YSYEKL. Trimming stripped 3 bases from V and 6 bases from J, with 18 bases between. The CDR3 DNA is TGCGCCAGCAGCCAGCCCACGAGAACTCTTCGCGAGCAGTACTTC. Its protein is CASSQPTRTLREQYF.

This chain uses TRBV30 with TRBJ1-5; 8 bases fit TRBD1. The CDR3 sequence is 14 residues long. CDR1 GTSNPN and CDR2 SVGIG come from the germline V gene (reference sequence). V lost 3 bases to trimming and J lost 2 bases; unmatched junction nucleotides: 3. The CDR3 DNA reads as TGTGCCTGGAGACAGGGGGAAGGCAATCAGCCCCAGCATTTT. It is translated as CAWRQGEGNQPQHF.

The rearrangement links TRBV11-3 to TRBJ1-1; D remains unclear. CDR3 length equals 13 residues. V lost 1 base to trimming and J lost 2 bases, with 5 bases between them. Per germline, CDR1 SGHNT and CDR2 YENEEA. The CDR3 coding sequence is TGTGCCAGCAGCTTAGGGCCTAACACTGAAGCTTTCTTT. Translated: CASSLGPNTEAFF.

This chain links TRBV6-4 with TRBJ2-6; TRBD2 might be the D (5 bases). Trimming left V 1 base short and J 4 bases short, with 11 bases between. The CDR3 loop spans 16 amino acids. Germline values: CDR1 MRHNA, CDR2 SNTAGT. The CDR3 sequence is CASSDFEGSGANVLTF. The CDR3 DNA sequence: TGTGCCAGCAGTGACTTTGAGGGTTCGGGGGCCAACGTCCTGACTTTC.

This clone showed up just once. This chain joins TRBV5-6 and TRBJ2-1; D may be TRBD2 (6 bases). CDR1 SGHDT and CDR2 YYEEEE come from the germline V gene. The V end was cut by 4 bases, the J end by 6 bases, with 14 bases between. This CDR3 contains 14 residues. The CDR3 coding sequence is TGTGCCAGCAGCGGACGGGAGTGGTTCAATGAGCAGTTCTTC. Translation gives CASSGREWFNEQFF.

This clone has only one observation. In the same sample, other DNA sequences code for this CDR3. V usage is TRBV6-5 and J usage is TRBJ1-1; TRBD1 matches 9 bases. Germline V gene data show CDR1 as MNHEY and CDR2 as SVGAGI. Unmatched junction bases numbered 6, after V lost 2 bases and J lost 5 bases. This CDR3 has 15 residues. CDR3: CASSYTGGWGTEAFF. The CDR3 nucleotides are TGTGCCAGCAGTTACACAGGGGGCTGGGGGACTGAAGCTTTCTTT.

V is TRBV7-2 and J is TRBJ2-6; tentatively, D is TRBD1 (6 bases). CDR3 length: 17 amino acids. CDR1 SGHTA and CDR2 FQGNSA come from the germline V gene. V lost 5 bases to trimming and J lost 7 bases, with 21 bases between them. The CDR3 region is CASSLHPFSGTANVLTF. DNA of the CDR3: TGTGCCAGCAGCCTCCACCCTTTTTCCGGGACAGCCAACGTCCTGACTTTC.

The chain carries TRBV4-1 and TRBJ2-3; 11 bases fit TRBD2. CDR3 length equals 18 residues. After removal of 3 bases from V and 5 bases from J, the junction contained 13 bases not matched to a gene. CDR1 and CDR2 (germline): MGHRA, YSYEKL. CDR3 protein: CASSQIGSLAGGGDTQYF. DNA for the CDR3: TGCGCCAGCAGCCAGATCGGATCGCTAGCGGGAGGTGGAGATACGCAGTATTTT.

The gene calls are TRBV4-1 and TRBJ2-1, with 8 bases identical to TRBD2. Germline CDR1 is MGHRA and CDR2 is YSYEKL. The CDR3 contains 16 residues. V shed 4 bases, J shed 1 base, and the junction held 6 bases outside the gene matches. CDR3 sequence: CASSLPGRGSYNEQFF. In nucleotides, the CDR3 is TGCGCCAGCAGCCTCCCCGGGAGGGGATCCTACAATGAGCAGTTCTTC.

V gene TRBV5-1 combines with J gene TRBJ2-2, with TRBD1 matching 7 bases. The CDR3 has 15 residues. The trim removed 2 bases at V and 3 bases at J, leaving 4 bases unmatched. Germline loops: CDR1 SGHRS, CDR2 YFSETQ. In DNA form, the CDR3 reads TGCGCCAGCAGCTTTTCTACAGGGGACACCGGGGAGCTGTTTTTT. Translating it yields CASSFSTGDTGELFF.

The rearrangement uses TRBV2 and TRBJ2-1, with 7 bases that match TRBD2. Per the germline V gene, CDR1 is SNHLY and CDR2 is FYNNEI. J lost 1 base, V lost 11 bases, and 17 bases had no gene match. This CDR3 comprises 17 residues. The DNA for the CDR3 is TGTGCCCGAACGAGGGCTAGCGGTAAGACGTCCTACAATGAGCAGTTCTTC. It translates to CARTRASGKTSYNEQFF.

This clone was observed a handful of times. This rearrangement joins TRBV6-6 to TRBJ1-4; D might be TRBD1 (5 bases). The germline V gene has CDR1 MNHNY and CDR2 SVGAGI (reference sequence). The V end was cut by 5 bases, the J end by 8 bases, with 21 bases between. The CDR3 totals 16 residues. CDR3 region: CASSGPGLAGKEKLFF. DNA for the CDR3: TGTGCCAGCAGTGGCCCCGGGTTGGCAGGGAAAGAAAAACTGTTTTTT.

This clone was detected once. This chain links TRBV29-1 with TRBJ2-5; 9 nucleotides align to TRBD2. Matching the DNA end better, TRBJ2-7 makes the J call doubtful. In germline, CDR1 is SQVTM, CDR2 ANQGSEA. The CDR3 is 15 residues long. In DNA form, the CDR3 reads TGCAGCGTTGAAGTGGCGGGAGGGGGATACTACGAGCAGTACTTC. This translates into CSVEVAGGGYYEQYF.

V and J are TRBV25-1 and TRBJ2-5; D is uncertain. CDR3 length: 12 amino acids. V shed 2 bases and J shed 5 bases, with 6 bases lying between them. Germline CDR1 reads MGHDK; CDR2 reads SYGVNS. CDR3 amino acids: CASSETDETQYF. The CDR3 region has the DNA TGTGCCAGCAGTGAAACAGATGAGACCCAGTACTTC.

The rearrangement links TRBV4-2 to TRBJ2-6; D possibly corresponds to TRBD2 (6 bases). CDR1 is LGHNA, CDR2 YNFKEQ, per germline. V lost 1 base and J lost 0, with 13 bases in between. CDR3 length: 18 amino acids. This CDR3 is CASSQVAGSSSGANVLTF. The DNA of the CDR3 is TGTGCCAGCAGCCAAGTTGCGGGATCAAGCTCTGGGGCCAACGTCCTGACTTTC.

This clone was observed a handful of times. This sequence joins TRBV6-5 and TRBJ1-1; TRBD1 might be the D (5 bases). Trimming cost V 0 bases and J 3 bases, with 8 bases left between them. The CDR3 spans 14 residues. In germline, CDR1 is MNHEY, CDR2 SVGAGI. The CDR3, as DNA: TGTGCCAGCAGTTACTCTAGGGGTGACACTGAAGCTTTCTTT. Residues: CASSYSRGDTEAFF.

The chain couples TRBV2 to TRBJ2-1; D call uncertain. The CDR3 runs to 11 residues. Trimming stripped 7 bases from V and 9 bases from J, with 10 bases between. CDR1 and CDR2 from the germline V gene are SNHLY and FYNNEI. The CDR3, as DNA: TGTGCCAGCACCGATAGATCTGAGCAGTTCTTC. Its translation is CASTDRSEQFF.

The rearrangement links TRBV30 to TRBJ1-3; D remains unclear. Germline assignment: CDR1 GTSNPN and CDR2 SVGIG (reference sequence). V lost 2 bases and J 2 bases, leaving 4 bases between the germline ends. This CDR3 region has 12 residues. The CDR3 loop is CAWSTTGNTIYF. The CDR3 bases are TGTGCCTGGAGTACAACTGGAAACACCATATATTTT.